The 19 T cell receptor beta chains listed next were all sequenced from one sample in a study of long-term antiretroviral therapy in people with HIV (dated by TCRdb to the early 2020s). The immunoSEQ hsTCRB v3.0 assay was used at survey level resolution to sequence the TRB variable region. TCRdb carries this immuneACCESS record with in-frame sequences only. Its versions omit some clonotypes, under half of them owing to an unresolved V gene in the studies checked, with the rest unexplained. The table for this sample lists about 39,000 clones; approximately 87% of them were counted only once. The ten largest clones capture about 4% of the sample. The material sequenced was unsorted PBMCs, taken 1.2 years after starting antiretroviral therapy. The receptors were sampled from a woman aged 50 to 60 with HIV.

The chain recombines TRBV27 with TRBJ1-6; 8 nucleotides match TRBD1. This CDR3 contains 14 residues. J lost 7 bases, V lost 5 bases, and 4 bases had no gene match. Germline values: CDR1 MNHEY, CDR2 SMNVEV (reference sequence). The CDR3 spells CASSPRGQNSPLHF. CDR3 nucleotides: TGTGCCAGCAGTCCCAGGGGGCAAAATTCACCCCTCCACTTT.

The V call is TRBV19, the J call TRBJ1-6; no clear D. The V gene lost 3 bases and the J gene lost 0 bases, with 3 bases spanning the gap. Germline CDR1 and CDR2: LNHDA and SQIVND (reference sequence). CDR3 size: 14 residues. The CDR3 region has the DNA TGTGCCAGTAGTATGGACTCCTATAATTCACCCCTCCACTTT. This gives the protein CASSMDSYNSPLHF.

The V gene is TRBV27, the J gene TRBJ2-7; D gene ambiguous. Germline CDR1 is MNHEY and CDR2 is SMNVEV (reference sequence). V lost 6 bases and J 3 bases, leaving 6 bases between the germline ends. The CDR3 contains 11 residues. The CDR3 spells CASSSYYEQYF. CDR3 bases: TGTGCCAGCAGCTCCTACTACGAGCAGTACTTC.

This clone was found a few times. CDR3 amino acids: CASSLQTGTYEQYF. The CDR3 coding sequence is TGTGCCAGCAGCTTGCAAACAGGGACCTACGAGCAGTACTTC. V and J are TRBV5-4 and TRBJ2-7, with a possible D match to TRBD1 (6 bases). The V gene's germline CDR1 is SGHNT and CDR2 YYREEE (reference sequence). V was cut by 1 base and J by 2 bases, with 10 bases left in between. The CDR3 has 14 residues. The full variable domain, its missing parts supplied by reference TRBV5-4 and TRBJ2-7, is ETGVTQSPTHLIKTRGQQVTLRCSSQSGHNTVSWYQQALGQGPQFIFQYYREEENGRGNFPPRFSGLQFPNYSSELNVNALELDDSALYLCASSLQTGTYEQYFGPGTRLTVT.

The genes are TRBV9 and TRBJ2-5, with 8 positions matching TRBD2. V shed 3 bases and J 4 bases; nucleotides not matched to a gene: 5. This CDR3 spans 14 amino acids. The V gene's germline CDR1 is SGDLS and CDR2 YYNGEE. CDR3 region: CASSAKGLGETQYF. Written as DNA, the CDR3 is TGTGCCAGCAGCGCCAAGGGACTAGGAGAGACCCAGTACTTC.

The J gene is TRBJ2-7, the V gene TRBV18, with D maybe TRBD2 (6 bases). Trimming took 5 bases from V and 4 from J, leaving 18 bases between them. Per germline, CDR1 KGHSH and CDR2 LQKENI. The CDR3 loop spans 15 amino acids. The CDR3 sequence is CASSITGTGDYEQYF. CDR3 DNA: TGTGCCAGCTCAATTACCGGGACGGGGGATTACGAGCAGTACTTC.

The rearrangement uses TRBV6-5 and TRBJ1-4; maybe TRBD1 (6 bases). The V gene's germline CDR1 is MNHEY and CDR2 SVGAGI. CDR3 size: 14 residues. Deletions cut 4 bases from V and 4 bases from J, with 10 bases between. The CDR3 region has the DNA TGTGCCAGCAGTTCATGGACAGATAATGAAAAACTGTTTTTT. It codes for CASSSWTDNEKLFF.

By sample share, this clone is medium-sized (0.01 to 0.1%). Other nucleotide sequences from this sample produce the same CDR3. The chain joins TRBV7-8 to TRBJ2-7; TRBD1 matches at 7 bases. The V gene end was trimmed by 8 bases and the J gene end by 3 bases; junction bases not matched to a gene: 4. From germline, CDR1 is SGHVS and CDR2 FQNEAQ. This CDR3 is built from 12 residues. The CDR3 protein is CASSRQGYEQYF. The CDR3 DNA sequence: TGTGCCAGCTCCAGACAGGGCTACGAGCAGTACTTC.

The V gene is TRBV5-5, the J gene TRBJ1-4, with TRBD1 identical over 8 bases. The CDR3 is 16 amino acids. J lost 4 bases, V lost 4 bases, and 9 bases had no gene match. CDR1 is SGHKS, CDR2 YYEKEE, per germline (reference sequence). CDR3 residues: CASSRTGISGNEKLFF. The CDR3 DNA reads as TGTGCCAGCAGCAGGACAGGGATTAGTGGTAATGAAAAACTGTTTTTT.

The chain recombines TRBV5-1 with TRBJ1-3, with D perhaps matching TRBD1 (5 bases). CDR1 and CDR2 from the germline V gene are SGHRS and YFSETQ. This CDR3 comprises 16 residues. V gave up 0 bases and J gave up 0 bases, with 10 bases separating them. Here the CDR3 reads CASSLEGRLSGNTIYF. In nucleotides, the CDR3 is TGCGCCAGCAGCTTGGAGGGGCGACTCTCTGGAAACACCATATATTTT.

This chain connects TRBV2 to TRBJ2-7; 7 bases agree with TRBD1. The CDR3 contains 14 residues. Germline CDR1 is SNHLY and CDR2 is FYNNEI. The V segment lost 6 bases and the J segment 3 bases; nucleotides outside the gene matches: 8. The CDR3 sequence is CASRIRDSDYEQYF. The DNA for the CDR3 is TGTGCCAGCAGAATCCGGGACAGTGACTACGAGCAGTACTTC. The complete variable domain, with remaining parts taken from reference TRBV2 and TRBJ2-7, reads EPEVTQTPSHQVTQMGQEVILRCVPISNHLYFYWYRQILGQKVEFLVSFYNNEISEKSEIFDDQFSVERPDGSNFTLKIRSTKLEDSAMYFCASRIRDSDYEQYFGPGTRLTVT.

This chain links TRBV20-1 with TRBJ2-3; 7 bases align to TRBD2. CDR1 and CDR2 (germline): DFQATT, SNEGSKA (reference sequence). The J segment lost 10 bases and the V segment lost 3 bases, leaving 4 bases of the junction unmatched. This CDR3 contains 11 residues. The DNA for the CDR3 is TGCAGTGCTAGGGAGGCGGGGGCGCAGTATTTT. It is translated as CSAREAGAQYF.

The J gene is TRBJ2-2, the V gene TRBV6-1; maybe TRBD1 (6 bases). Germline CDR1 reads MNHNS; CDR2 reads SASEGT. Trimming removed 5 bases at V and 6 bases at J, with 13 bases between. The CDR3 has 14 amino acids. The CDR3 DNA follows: TGTGCCAGCAGTCGGACAGAGTTCGCCGGGGAGCTGTTTTTT. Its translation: CASSRTEFAGELFF.

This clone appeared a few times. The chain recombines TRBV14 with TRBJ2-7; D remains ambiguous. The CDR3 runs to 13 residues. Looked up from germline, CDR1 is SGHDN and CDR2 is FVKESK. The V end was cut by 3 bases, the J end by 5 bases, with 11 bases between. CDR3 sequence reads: CASSHLTSHEQYF. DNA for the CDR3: TGTGCCAGCAGCCACTTGACCAGCCACGAGCAGTACTTC.

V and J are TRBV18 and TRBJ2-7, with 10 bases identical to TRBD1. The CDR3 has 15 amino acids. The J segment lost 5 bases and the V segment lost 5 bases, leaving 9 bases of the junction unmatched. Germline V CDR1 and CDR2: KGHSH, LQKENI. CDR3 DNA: TGTGCCAGCTCATTATCGGGACAGGGGCCCCACGAGCAGTACTTC. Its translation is CASSLSGQGPHEQYF.

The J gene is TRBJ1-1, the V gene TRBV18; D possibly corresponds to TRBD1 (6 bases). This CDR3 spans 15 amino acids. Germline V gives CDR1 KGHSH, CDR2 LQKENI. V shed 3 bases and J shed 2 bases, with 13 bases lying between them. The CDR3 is CASSPQDRPNTEAFF. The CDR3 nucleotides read TGTGCCAGCTCACCCCAGGACAGACCAAACACTGAAGCTTTCTTT. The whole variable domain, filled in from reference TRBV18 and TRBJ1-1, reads NAGVMQNPRHLVRRRGQEARLRCSPMKGHSHVYWYRQLPEEGLKFMVYLQKENIIDESGMPKERFSAEFPKEGPSILRIQQVVRGDSAAYFCASSPQDRPNTEAFFGQGTRLTVV.

The CDR3 sequence: CASQRADFEKLFF. The CDR3 DNA sequence: TGTGCCAGTCAGCGCGCCGATTTTGAAAAACTGTTTTTT. The chain uses TRBV19 and TRBJ1-4; no reliable D call. Per germline, CDR1 LNHDA and CDR2 SQIVND (reference sequence). The CDR3 is 13 residues long. The V end was cut by 8 bases, the J end by 7 bases, with 14 bases between.

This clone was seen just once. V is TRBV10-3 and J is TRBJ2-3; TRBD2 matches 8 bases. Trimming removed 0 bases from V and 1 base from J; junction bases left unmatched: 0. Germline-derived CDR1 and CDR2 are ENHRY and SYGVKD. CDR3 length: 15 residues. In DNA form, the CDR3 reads TGTGCCATCAGTGAGTCTAGCGGGGGCACAGATACGCAGTATTTT. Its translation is CAISESSGGTDTQYF.

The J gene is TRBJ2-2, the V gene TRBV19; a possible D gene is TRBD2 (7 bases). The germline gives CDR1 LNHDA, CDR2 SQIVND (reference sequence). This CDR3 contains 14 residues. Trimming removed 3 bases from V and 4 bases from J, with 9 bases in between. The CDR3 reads CASSIAGATGELFF. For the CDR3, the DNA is TGTGCCAGTAGTATTGCGGGGGCCACCGGGGAGCTGTTTTTT. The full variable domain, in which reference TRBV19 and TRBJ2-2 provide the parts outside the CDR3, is DGGITQSPKYLFRKEGQNVTLSCEQNLNHDAMYWYRQDPGQGLRLIYYSQIVNDFQKGDIAEGYSVSREKKESFPLTVTSAQKNPTAFYLCASSIAGATGELFFGEGSRLTVL.